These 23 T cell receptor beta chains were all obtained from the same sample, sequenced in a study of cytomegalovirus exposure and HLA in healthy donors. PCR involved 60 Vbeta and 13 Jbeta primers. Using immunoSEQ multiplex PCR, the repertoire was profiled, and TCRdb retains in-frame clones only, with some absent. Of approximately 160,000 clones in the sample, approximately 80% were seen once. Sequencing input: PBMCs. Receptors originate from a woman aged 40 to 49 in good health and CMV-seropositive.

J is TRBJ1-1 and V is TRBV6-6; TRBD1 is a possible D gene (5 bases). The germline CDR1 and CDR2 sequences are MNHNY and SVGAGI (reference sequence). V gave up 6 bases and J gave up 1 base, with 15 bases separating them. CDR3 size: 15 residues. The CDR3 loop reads CASSSSQGSNTEAFF. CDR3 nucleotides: TGTGCCAGCAGCTCCTCCCAGGGTTCGAACACTGAAGCTTTCTTT.

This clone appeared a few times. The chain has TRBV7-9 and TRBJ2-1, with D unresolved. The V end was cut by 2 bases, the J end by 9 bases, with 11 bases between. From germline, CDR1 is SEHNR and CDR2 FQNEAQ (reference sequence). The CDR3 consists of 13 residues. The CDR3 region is CASSLIQVGEQFF. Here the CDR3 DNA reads TGTGCCAGCAGCTTAATTCAGGTCGGTGAGCAGTTCTTC.

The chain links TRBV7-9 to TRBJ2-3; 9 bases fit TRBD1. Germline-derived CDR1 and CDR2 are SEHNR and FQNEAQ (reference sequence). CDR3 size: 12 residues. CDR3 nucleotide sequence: TGTTCCACCGCGGGACAGGGTGATACGCAGTATTTT. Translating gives CSTAGQGDTQYF.

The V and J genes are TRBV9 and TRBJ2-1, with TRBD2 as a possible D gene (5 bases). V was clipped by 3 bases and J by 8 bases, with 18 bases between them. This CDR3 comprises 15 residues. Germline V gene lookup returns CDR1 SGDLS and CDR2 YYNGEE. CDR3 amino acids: CASSEDSWAGYEQFF. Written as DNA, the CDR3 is TGTGCCAGCAGCGAGGACTCCTGGGCCGGCTATGAGCAGTTCTTC.

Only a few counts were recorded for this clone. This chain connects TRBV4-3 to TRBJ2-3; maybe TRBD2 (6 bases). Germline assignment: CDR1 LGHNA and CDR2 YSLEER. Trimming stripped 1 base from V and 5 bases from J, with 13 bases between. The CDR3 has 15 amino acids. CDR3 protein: CASSQVVGGKDTQYF. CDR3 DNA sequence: TGCGCCAGCAGCCAAGTGGTGGGAGGTAAAGATACGCAGTATTTT.

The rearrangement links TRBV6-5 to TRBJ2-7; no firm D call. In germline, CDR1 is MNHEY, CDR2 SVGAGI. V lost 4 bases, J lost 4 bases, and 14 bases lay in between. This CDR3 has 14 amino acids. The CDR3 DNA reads TGTGCCAGCAGTTTCCTTGGCTCCGAATACGAGCAGTACTTC. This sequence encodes CASSFLGSEYEQYF.

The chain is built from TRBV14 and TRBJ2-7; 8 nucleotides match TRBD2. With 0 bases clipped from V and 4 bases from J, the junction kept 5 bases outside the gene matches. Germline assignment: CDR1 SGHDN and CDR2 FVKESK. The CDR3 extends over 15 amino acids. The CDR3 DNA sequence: TGTGCCAGCAGCCAAGATGGAGCGGGAGCTTACGAGCAGTACTTC. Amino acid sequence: CASSQDGAGAYEQYF.

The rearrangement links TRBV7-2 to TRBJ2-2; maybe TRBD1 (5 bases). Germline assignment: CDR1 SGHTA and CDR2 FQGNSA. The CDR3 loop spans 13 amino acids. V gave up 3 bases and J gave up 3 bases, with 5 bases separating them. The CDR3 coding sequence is TGTGCCAGCAGCTTCAGGGACACCGGGGAGCTGTTTTTT. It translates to CASSFRDTGELFF.

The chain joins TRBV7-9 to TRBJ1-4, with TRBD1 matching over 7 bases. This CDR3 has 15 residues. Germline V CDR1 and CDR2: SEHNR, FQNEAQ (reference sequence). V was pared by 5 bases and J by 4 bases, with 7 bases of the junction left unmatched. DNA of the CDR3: TGTGCCAGCAGCCAGGGGGTTCGGATTAATGAAAAACTGTTTTTT. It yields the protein CASSQGVRINEKLFF.

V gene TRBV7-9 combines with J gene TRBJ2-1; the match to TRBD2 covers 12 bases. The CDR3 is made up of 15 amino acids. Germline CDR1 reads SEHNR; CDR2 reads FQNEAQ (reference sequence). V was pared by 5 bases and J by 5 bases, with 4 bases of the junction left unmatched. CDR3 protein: CASSLRTSGNNEQFF. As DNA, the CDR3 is TGTGCCAGCAGCCTTAGGACTAGCGGGAACAATGAGCAGTTCTTC. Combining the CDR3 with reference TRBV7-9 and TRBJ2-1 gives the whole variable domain DTGVSQNPRHKITKRGQNVTFRCDPISEHNRLYWYRQTLGQGPEFLTYFQNEAQLEKSRLLSDRFSAERPKGSFSTLEIQRTEQGDSAMYLCASSLRTSGNNEQFFGPGTRLTVL.

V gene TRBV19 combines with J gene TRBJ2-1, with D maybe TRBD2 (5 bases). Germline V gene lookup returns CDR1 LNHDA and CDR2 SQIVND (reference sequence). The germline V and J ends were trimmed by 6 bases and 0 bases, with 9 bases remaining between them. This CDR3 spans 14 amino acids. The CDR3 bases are TGTGCCAGTAGCCATGAGGGCTCCTACAATGAGCAGTTCTTC. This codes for CASSHEGSYNEQFF.

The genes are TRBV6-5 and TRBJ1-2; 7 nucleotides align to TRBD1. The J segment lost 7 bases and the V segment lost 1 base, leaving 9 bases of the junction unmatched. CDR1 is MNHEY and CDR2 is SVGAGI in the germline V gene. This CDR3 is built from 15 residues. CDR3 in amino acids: CASSYLGAGGGGYTF. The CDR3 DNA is TGTGCCAGCAGTTACTTAGGGGCAGGGGGAGGTGGCTACACCTTC.

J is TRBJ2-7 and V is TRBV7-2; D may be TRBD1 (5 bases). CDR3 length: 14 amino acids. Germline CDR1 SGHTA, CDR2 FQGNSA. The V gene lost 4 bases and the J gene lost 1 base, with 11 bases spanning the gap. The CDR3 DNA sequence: TGTGCCAGCAGCTCCCAACAGGTTTCCTACGAGCAGTACTTC. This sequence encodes CASSSQQVSYEQYF. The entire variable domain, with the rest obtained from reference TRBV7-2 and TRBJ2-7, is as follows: GAGVSQSPSNKVTEKGKDVELRCDPISGHTALYWYRQSLGQGLEFLIYFQGNSAPDKSGLPSDRFSAERTGGSVSTLTIQRTQQEDSAVYLCASSSQQVSYEQYFGPGTRLTVT.

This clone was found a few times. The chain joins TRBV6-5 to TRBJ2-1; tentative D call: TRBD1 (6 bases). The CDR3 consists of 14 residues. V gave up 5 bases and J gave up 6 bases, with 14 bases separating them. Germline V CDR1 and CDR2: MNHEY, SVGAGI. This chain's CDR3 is CASSPWGRVNEQFF. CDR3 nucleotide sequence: TGTGCCAGCAGTCCTTGGGGGCGGGTCAATGAGCAGTTCTTC.

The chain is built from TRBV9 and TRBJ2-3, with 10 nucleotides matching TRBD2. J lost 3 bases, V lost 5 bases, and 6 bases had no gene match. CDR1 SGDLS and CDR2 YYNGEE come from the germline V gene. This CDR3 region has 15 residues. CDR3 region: CASSRAGGLTDTQYF. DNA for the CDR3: TGTGCCAGCAGTCGAGCGGGGGGGCTGACAGATACGCAGTATTTT.

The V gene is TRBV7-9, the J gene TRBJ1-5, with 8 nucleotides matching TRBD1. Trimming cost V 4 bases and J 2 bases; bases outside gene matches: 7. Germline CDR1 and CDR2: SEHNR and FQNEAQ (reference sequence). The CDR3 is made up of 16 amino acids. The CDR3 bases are TGTGCCAGCAGCTATCAACAGGGACAGGGCAATCAGCCCCAGCATTTT. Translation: CASSYQQGQGNQPQHF. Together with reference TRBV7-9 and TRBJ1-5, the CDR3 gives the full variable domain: DTGVSQNPRHKITKRGQNVTFRCDPISEHNRLYWYRQTLGQGPEFLTYFQNEAQLEKSRLLSDRFSAERPKGSFSTLEIQRTEQGDSAMYLCASSYQQGQGNQPQHFGDGTRLSIL.

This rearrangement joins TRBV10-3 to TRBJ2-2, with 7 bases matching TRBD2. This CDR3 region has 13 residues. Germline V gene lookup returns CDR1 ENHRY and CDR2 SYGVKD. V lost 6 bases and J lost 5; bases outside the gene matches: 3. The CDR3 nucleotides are TGTGCCATCAGGCAGGGAGGGACCGGGGAGCTGTTTTTT. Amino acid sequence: CAIRQGGTGELFF.

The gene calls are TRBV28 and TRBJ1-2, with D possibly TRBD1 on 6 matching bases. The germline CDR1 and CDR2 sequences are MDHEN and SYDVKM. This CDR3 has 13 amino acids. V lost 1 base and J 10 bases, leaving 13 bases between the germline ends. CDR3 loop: CASSLLRGWDYTF. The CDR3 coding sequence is TGTGCCAGCAGTTTATTAAGGGGGTGGGACTACACCTTC.

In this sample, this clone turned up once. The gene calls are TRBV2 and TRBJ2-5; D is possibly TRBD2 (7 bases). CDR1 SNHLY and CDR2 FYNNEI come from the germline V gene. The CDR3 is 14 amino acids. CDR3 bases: TGTGCAGCTGGGGGGCTAGCGGCTCAAGAGACCCAGTACTTC. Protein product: CAAGGLAAQETQYF.

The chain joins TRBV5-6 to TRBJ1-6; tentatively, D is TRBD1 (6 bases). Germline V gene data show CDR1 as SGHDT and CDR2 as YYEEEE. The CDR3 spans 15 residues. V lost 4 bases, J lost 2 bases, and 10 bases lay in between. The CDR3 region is CASSSRGAYNSPLHF. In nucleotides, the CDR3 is TGTGCCAGCAGCAGCAGGGGAGCCTATAATTCACCCCTCCACTTT.

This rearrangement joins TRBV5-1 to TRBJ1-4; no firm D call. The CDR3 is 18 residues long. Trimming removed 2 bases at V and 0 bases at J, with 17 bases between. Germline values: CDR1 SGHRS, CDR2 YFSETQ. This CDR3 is CASSLTGSFLATNEKLFF. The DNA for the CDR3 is TGCGCCAGCAGCTTAACCGGGAGTTTTCTTGCAACTAATGAAAAACTGTTTTTT.

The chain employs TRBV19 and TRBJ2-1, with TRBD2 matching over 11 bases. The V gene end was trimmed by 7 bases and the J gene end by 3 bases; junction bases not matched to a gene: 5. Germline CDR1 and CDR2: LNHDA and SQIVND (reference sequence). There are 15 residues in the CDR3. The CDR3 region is CASKVAGGGYNEQFF. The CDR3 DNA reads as TGTGCCAGTAAAGTAGCGGGAGGGGGCTACAATGAGCAGTTCTTC.

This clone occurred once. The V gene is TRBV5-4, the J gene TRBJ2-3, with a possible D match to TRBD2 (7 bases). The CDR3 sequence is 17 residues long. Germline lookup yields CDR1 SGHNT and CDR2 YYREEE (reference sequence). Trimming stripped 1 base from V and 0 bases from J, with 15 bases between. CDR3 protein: CASSLNGGPASTDTQYF. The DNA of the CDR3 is TGTGCCAGCAGCTTGAACGGGGGGCCAGCTAGCACAGATACGCAGTATTTT. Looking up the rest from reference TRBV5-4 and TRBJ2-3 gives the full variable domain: ETGVTQSPTHLIKTRGQQVTLRCSSQSGHNTVSWYQQALGQGPQFIFQYYREEENGRGNFPPRFSGLQFPNYSSELNVNALELDDSALYLCASSLNGGPASTDTQYFGPGTRLTVL.